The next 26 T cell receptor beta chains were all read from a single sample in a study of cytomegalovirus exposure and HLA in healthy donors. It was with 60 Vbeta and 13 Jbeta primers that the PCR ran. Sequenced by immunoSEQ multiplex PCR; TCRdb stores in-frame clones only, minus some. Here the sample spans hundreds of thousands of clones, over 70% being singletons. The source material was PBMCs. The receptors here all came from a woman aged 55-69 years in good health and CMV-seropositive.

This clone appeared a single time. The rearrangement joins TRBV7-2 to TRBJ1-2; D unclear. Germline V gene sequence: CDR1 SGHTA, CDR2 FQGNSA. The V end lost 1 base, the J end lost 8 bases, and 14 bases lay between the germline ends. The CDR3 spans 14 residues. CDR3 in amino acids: CASSLVAALWGYTF. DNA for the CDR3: TGTGCCAGCAGCTTAGTCGCCGCTCTATGGGGCTACACCTTC.

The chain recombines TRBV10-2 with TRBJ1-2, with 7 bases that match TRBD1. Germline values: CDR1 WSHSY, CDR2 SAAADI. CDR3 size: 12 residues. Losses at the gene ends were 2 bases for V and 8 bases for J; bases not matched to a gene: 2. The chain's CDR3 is CASSENRGGYTF. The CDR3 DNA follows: TGCGCCAGCAGTGAGAACAGGGGCGGCTACACCTTC.

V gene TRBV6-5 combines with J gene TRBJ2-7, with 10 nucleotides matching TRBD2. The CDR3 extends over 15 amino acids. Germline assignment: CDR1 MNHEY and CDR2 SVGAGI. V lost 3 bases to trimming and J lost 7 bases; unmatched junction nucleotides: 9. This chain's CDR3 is CASSYGLAGVGEQYF. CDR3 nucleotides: TGTGCCAGCAGTTATGGGCTAGCGGGAGTGGGGGAGCAGTACTTC.

Written as DNA, the CDR3 is TGCAGCCCCTGCCTGCGGCCAAACACCATATATTTT. This codes for CSPCLRPNTIYF. This chain links TRBV29-1 with TRBJ1-3; D gene unclear. CDR1 and CDR2 (germline): SQVTM, ANQGSEA. This CDR3 comprises 12 residues. V lost 8 bases, J lost 6 bases, and 14 bases lay in between.

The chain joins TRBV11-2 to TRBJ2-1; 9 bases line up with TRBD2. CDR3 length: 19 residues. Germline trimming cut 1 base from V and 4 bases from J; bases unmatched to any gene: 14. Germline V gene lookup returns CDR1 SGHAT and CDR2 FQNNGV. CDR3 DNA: TGTGCCAGCAGCTTAGGGCTAAATAGCGGGAGTGGGAATTACAATGAGCAGTTCTTC. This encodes CASSLGLNSGSGNYNEQFF. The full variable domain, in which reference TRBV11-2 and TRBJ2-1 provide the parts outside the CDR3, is EAGVAQSPRYKIIEKRQSVAFWCNPISGHATLYWYQQILGQGPKLLIQFQNNGVVDDSQLPKDRFSAERLKGVDSTLKIQPAKLEDSAVYLCASSLGLNSGSGNYNEQFFGPGTRLTVL.

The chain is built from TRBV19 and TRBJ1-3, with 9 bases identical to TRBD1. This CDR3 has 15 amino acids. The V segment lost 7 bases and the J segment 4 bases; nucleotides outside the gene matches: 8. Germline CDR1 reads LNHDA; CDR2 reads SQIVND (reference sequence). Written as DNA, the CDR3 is TGTGCCAGTAATCCCGGGGACAGGGAAGGAAACACCATATATTTT. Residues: CASNPGDREGNTIYF.

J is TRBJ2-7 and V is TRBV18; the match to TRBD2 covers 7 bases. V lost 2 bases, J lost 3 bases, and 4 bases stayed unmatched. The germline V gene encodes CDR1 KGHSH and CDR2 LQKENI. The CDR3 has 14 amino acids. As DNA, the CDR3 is TGTGCCAGCTCACCAGGGAGGGAGAACTACGAGCAGTACTTC. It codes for CASSPGRENYEQYF.

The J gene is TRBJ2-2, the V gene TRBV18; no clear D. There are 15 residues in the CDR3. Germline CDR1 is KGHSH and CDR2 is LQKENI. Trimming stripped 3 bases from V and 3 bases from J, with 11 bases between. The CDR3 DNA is TGTGCCAGCTCACCGCGAAGCTCTTACACCGGGGAGCTGTTTTTT. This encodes CASSPRSSYTGELFF.

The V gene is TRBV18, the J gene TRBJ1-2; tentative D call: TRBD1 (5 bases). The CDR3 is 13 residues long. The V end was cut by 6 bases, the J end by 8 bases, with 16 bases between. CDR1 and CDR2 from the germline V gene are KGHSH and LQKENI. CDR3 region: CASSPMDISGYTF. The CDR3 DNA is TGTGCCAGCTCCCCTATGGACATCTCGGGCTACACCTTC.

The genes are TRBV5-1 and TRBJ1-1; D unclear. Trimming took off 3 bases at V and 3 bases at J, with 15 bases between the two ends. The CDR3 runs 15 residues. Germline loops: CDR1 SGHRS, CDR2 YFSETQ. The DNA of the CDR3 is TGCGCCAGCAGCTCGGTGGAGAGTGGGTACACTGAAGCTTTCTTT. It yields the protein CASSSVESGYTEAFF.

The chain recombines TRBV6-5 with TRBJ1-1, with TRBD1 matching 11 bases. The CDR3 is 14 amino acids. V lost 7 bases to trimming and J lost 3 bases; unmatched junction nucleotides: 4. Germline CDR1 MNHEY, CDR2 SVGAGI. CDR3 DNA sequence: TGTGCCAGCACTGGGACAGGGGGTCACACTGAAGCTTTCTTT. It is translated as CASTGTGGHTEAFF.

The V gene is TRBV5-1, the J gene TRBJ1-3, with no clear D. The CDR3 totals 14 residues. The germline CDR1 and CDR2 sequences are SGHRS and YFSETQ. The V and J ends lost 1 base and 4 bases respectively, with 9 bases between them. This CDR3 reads CASSLQVGGNTIYF. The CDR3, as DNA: TGCGCCAGCAGCTTGCAGGTGGGCGGAAACACCATATATTTT.

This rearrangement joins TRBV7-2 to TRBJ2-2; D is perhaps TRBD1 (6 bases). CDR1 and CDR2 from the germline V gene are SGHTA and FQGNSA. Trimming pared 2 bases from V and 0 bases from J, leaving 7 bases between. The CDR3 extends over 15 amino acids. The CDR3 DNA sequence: TGTGCCAGCAGCTTAACAGGGCCGAACACCGGGGAGCTGTTTTTT. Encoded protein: CASSLTGPNTGELFF.

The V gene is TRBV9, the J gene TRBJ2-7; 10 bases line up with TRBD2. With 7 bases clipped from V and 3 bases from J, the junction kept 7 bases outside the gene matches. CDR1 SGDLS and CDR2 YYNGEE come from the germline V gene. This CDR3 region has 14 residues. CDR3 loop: CASGRASGGYEQYF. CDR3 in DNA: TGTGCCAGCGGAAGGGCTAGCGGGGGCTACGAGCAGTACTTC. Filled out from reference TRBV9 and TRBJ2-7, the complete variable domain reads DSGVTQTPKHLITATGQRVTLRCSPRSGDLSVYWYQQSLDQGLQFLIQYYNGEERAKGNILERFSAQQFPDLHSELNLSSLELGDSALYFCASGRASGGYEQYFGPGTRLTVT.

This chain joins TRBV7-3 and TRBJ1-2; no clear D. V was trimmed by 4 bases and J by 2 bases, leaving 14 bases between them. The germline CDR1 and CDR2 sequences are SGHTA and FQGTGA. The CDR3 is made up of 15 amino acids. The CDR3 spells CASSYPPGVNYGYTF. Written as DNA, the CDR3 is TGTGCCAGCAGCTACCCCCCCGGGGTAAACTATGGCTACACCTTC.

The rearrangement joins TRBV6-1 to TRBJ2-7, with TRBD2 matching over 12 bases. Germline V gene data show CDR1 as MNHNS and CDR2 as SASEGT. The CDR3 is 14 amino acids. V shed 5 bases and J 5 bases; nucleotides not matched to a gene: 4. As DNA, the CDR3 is TGTGCCAGCAGTCCTAGCGGGAGGGACCACGAGCAGTACTTC. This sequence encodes CASSPSGRDHEQYF.

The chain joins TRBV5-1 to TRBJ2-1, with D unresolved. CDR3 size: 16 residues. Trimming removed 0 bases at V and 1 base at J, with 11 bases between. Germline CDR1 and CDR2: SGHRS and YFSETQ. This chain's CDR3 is CASSLGYSLSYNEQFF. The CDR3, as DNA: TGCGCCAGCAGCTTGGGATACAGCCTATCCTACAATGAGCAGTTCTTC.

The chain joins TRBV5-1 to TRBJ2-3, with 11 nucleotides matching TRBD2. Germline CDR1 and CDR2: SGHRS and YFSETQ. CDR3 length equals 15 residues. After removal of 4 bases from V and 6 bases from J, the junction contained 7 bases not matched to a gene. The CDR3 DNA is TGCGCCAGCAGCCTTAGCGGGAGGGGTCCGGATACGCAGTATTTT. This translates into CASSLSGRGPDTQYF.

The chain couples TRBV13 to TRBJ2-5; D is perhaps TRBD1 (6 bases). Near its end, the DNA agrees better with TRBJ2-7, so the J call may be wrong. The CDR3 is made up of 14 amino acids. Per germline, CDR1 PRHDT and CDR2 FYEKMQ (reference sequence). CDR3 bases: TGTGCCAGCAGCTGGCAGGGGCTCGCCTACGAGCAGTACTTC. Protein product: CASSWQGLAYEQYF.

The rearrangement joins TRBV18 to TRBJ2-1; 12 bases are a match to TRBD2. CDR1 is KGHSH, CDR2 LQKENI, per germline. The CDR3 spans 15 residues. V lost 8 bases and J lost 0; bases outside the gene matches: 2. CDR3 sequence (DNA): TGTGCCAGCACTAGCGGGGGGATCTCCTACAATGAGCAGTTCTTC. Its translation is CASTSGGISYNEQFF. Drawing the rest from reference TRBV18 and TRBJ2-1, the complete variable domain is NAGVMQNPRHLVRRRGQEARLRCSPMKGHSHVYWYRQLPEEGLKFMVYLQKENIIDESGMPKERFSAEFPKEGPSILRIQQVVRGDSAAYFCASTSGGISYNEQFFGPGTRLTVL.

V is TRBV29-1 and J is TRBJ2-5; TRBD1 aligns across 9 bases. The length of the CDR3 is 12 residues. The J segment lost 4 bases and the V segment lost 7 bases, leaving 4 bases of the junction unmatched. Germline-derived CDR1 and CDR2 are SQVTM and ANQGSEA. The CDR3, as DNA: TGCAGCGGAAGACAGGGGGGAGAGACCCAGTACTTC. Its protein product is CSGRQGGETQYF.

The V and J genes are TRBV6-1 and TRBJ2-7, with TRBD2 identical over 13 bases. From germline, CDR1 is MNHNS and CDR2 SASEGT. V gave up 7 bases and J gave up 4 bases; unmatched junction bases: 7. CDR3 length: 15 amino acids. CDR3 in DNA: TGTGCCAGCACCCCCGGACTAGCGGGAGCTTACGAGCAGTACTTC. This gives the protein CASTPGLAGAYEQYF.

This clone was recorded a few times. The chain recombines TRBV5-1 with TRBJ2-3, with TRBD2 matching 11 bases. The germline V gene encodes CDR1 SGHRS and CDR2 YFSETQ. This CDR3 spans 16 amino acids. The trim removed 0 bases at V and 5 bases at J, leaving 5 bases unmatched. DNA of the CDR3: TGCGCCAGCAGCTTGGCCCTAGCGGGAGGTAGAGATACGCAGTATTTT. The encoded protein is CASSLALAGGRDTQYF.

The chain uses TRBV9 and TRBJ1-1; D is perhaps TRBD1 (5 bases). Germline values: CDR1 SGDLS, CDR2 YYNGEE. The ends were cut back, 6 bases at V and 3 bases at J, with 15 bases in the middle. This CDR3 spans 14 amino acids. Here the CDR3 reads CASNPTATYTEAFF. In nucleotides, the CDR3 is TGTGCCAGCAACCCGACAGCCACTTACACTGAAGCTTTCTTT.

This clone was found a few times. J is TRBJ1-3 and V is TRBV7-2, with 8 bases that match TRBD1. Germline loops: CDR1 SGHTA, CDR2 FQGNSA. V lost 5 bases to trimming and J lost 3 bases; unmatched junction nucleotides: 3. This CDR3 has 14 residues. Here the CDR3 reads CASSQDRVGNTIYF. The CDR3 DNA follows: TGTGCCAGCAGCCAGGACAGGGTTGGAAACACCATATATTTT.

The CDR3, as DNA: TGTGCCAGCAGCTTAGGGACAGGGCGGAGAAGGACCACTGAAGCTTTCTTT. Protein: CASSLGTGRRRTTEAFF. The V gene is TRBV7-9, the J gene TRBJ1-1; 8 positions agree with TRBD1. Germline V gene data show CDR1 as SEHNR and CDR2 as FQNEAQ (reference sequence). The CDR3 contains 17 residues. The ends lost 1 base at V and 4 bases at J; junction bases unmatched: 11.